These 11 T cell receptor beta chains share one sample of origin, sequenced in a study of blood T cells in healthy people across ages. Next came a second PCR, run for about 6 to 12 cycles, which used a sample-barcoded 5' primer along with a J-beta primer mix. MiXCR, run by TCRdb on the 5' RACE reads, gives a single entry per CDR3 protein. The data show roughly 1.9 million distinct CDR3 sequences, approximately 40% seen once. The sequencing sample was made of blood. These receptors were collected from a human donor in good health.

The chain couples TRBV5-5 to TRBJ1-2; D is perhaps TRBD1 (6 bases). Trimming removed 0 bases from V and 3 bases from J, with 15 bases in between. The CDR3 totals 16 residues. Germline CDR1 reads SGHKS; CDR2 reads YYEKEE (reference sequence). CDR3 coding DNA: TGTGCCAGCAGCTTGGGGGCAGGGGTGGAAGACTATGGCTACACCTTC. Amino acid sequence: CASSLGAGVEDYGYTF.

A word on this clonotype: One junction end does not reproduce the germline sequence, and a read error may be involved. The rearrangement uses TRBV7-2 and TRBJ1-2; D is possibly TRBD1 (6 bases). This CDR3 region has 13 residues. CDR1 SGHTA and CDR2 FQGNSA come from the germline V gene. The CDR3 sequence is CASSSGQNYGCTF. The CDR3, as DNA: TGTGCCAGCAGCTCGGGACAAAACTATGGCTGCACCTTC.

This clonotype was counted between two and nine times. This chain connects TRBV6-5 to TRBJ2-3; TRBD2 might be the D (5 bases). Per germline, CDR1 MNHEY and CDR2 SVGAGI. V gave up 4 bases and J gave up 5 bases, with 25 bases separating them. CDR3 length: 18 amino acids. Here the CDR3 reads CASSSRAVWGRAQDTQYF. In DNA form, the CDR3 reads TGTGCCAGCAGTTCACGAGCGGTTTGGGGAAGAGCACAAGATACGCAGTATTTT.

This clonotype occurred a few times. A read error may be the cause here, since a much bigger clone is one base away. V is TRBV11-1 and J is TRBJ2-1; 9 bases line up with TRBD1. Germline V CDR1 and CDR2: SGHAT, FQDESV (reference sequence). The CDR3 is 15 amino acids. CDR3 protein: CVSSLEGQGYNEQFF. CDR3 nucleotide sequence: TGTGTCAGCAGCTTAGAGGGACAGGGATACAATGAGCAGTTCTTC. Together with reference TRBV11-1 and TRBJ2-1, the CDR3 gives the full variable domain: EAEVAQSPRYKITEKSQAVAFWCDPISGHATLYWYRQILGQGPELLVQFQDESVVDDSQLPKDRFSAERLKGVDSTLKIQPAELGDSAMYLCVSSLEGQGYNEQFFGPGTRLTVL.

The rearrangement links TRBV5-8 to TRBJ1-1; the D gene is possibly TRBD1 (6 bases). The germline V gene has CDR1 SGHTS and CDR2 YDEGEE. The germline V and J ends were trimmed by 3 bases and 5 bases, with 14 bases remaining between them. This CDR3 spans 14 amino acids. DNA for the CDR3: TGTGCCAGCAGCTGGCTGCAGGGGAAAACTGAAGCTTTCTTT. This translates into CASSWLQGKTEAFF.

V usage is TRBV29-1 and J usage is TRBJ2-1; D may be TRBD2 (6 bases). There are 13 residues in the CDR3. Deletions cut 3 bases from V and 6 bases from J, with 12 bases between. Germline V gives CDR1 SQVTM, CDR2 ANQGSEA. DNA of the CDR3: TGCAGCGTTGACATACTAGCCGGCAATGAGCAGTTCTTC. It translates to CSVDILAGNEQFF.

This clonotype was observed a few times. The chain is built from TRBV10-2 and TRBJ2-5; a weak D match, TRBD2 (5 bases). Germline CDR1 is WSHSY and CDR2 is SAAADI. Trimming shortened V by 3 bases and J by 2 bases, and 10 bases separated the two germline ends. The CDR3 is 14 residues long. CDR3 region: CASSEPGRQETQYF. As DNA, the CDR3 is TGCGCCAGCAGTGAACCGGGGAGACAAGAGACCCAGTACTTC.

This clonotype was seen a few times. The gene calls are TRBV20-1 and TRBJ2-1; the match to TRBD2 covers 8 bases. The V and J ends lost 7 bases and 3 bases, in that order; junction bases with no gene match: 8. The CDR3 loop spans 14 amino acids. Germline CDR1 DFQATT, CDR2 SNEGSKA (reference sequence). The CDR3 region has the DNA TGCAGTGTTTTTTCGGGGGGGTACTACAATGAGCAGTTCTTC. The encoded protein is CSVFSGGYYNEQFF.

This clonotype turned up a few times. This chain links TRBV28 with TRBJ2-1, with D perhaps assigned TRBD1 or TRBD2 (5 bases each). The germline gives CDR1 MDHEN, CDR2 SYDVKM. The CDR3 covers 15 residues. V lost 8 bases, J lost 8 bases, and 22 bases lay in between. The CDR3 here is CASLKGSPYTDEQFF. The CDR3 nucleotides are TGTGCCAGCCTTAAGGGGAGCCCCTACACCGATGAGCAGTTCTTC.

The chain employs TRBV12-3 or TRBV12-4 and TRBJ2-2; D ambiguous. V dropped 2 bases and J dropped 0 bases, with 7 bases sitting between them. CDR3 length equals 15 residues. The DNA for the CDR3 is TGTGCCAGCAGTTTATTGATTTCGAACACCGGGGAGCTGTTTTTT. Protein: CASSLLISNTGELFF.

The chain links TRBV4-1 to TRBJ1-4, with a possible D match to TRBD1 (5 bases). The V end lost 2 bases, the J end lost 6 bases, and 10 bases lay between the germline ends. This CDR3 has 14 residues. CDR1 is MGHRA and CDR2 is YSYEKL in the germline V gene. As DNA, the CDR3 is TGCGCCAGCAGCCAAACAACAGGTCATGAAAAACTGTTTTTT. This encodes CASSQTTGHEKLFF.